This T cell receptor beta chain was profiled in a study of tumor and adjacent non-tumor tissue in lung cancer. The overall study: Samples averaged roughly 4 million productive TCRbeta reads each.

A modified ARM-PCR protocol with three rounds of nested PCR amplified TCRbeta. TCRdb reprocessed the multiplex PCR reads with MiXCR, giving one entry per CDR3 protein. The data hold about 66,000 distinct CDR3 sequences, with around 73% observed a single time. The template was RNA from unsorted bulk tissue. This receptor was obtained from a man aged 55 to 69 with non-small cell lung cancer. What was sequenced was lung tumor tissue.

The CDR3 bases are TGTTCCAACAGTTACTTACAGGCGAACACTGAAGCTTTCTTT. Its protein is CSNSYLQANTEAFF. The V gene is TRBV6-5, the J gene TRBJ1-1, with D maybe TRBD1 (5 bases). The CDR3 is 14 amino acids. CDR1 and CDR2 from the germline V gene are MNHEY and SVGAGI.